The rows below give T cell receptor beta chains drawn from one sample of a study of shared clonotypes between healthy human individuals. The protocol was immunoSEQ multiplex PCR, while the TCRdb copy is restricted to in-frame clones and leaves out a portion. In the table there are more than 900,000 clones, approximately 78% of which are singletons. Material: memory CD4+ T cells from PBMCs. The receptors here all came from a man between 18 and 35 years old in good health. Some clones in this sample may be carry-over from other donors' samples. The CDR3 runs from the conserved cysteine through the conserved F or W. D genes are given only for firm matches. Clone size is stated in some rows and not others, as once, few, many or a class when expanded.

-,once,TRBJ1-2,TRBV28,TGTGCCAGCAGTTCCTCCCCGACGGCTAACTATGGCTACACCTTC,CASSSSPTANYGYTF
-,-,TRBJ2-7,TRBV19,TGTGCCAGTAGTATAGAGCGCTCCTACGAGCAGTACTTC,CASSIERSYEQYF
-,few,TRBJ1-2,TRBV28,TGTGCCAGCAGCAACGACGGGAACTATGGCTACACCTTC,CASSNDGNYGYTF
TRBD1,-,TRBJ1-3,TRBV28,TGTGCCAGCATCCCGTCAGGGAGGGGGCGAAACACCATATATTTT,CASIPSGRGRNTIYF
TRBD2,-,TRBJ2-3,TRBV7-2,TGTGCCAGCAGCTCAGGAGAGGGGACTAGACCGTATTTT,CASSSGEGTRPYF
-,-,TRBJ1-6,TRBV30,TGTGCCTGGGCCCGGGCCGAGAATTCACCCCTCCACTTT,CAWARAENSPLHF
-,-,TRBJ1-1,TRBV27,TGTGCCAGTCCCGGGGAAGCTTTCTTT,CASPGEAFF
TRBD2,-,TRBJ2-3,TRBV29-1,TGCAGCGTTGATCATAGCGGGAGAGGAGATACGCAGTATTTT,CSVDHSGRGDTQYF
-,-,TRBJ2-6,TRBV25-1,TGTGCCAGCAGTGATGGGGGGGCCAACGTCCTGACTTTC,CASSDGGANVLTF
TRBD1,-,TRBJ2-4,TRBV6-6,TGTGCCAGCACCCACTCCAAGGACAGGGCCATTCAGTACTTC,CASTHSKDRAIQYF
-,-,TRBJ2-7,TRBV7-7,TGTGCCAGCAGCCCCCAGGAAGCCTCGGGCGAGCAGTACTTC,CASSPQEASGEQYF
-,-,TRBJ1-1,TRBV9,TGTGCCAGCAGCCCCCGGCCGGGCGAGTCTGAAGCTTTCTTT,CASSPRPGESEAFF
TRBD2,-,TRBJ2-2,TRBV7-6,TGTGCCAGCAGCCCAGTAGCGGGAGCCGGGGAGCTGTTTTTT,CASSPVAGAGELFF
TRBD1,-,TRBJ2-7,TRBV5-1,TGCGCCAGCAGCTTGGATCAGGGGGTCGGCGAGCAGTACTTC,CASSLDQGVGEQYF
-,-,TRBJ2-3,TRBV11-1,TGTGCCAGCAGCAATGACAGGACCACAGATACGCAGTATTTT,CASSNDRTTDTQYF
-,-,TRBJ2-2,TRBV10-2,TGCGCCAGCAGCCGAGAGAGGCGGCCTGAGGGCACCGGGGAGCTGTTTTTT,CASSRERRPEGTGELFF
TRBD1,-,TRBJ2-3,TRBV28,TGTGCCAGCAGTTTACTTGGGCAGGGGGCAGATACGCAGTATTTT,CASSLLGQGADTQYF
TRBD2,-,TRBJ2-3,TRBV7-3,TGTGCCAGCAGCCCTAGACTAGCGGGTTACACAGATACGCAGTATTTT,CASSPRLAGYTDTQYF
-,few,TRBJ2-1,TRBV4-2,TGTGCCAGCAGCCAAGTTCGAGGAGGGACCTCCTACAATGAGCAGTTCTTC,CASSQVRGGTSYNEQFF